What follows are 8 T cell receptor beta chains derived from one specimen sequenced in a study of T cells in Graves' hyperthyroidism and ophthalmopathy. Regions amplified from RNA transcripts were the TCR beta CDR3 regions. HTBI primers drove first-round RT-PCR of the TCR CDR3. TCRdb processed the multiplex PCR reads anew with MiXCR; each CDR3 protein has one entry. The table has around 430,000 distinct CDR3 sequences, more than 13% seen once. Sequencing was performed on blood. Receptors were obtained from a woman in her 30s with Graves' hyperthyroidism.

V gene TRBV28 combines with J gene TRBJ1-1, with D unresolved. V lost 11 bases, J lost 0 bases, and 13 bases lay in between. The CDR3 length is 13 residues. The germline V gene encodes CDR1 MDHEN and CDR2 SYDVKM. The CDR3 loop is CASPDGMNTEAFF. DNA of the CDR3: TGTGCCTCCCCAGACGGTATGAACACTGAAGCTTTCTTT.

This clonotype has ten or more counts. The gene calls are TRBV27 and TRBJ1-5; a weak D match, TRBD1 (5 bases). CDR1 is MNHEY and CDR2 is SMNVEV in the germline V gene (reference sequence). Trimming stripped 6 bases from V and 5 bases from J, with 14 bases between. The CDR3 loop spans 14 amino acids. The CDR3 DNA reads TGTGCCAGCAGCCATTCCGGGGCCCATCAGCCCCAGCATTTT. Translation gives CASSHSGAHQPQHF.

This rearrangement joins TRBV18 to TRBJ1-3; no firm D call. The CDR3 contains 17 residues. The ends were cut back, 6 bases at V and 0 bases at J, with 18 bases in the middle. Germline CDR1 is KGHSH and CDR2 is LQKENI. The chain's CDR3 is CASSHGPLGISGNTIYF. Here the CDR3 DNA reads TGTGCCAGCTCCCACGGACCCCTCGGGATCTCTGGAAACACCATATATTTT.

The chain combines TRBV7-6 with TRBJ2-1, with D unresolved. The CDR3 extends over 15 amino acids. Trimming shortened V by 3 bases and J by 0 bases, and 9 bases separated the two germline ends. CDR1 SGHVS and CDR2 FNYEAQ come from the germline V gene. The CDR3 region is CASSFLTGSYNEQFF. The CDR3 bases are TGTGCCAGCAGCTTCCTCACGGGCTCCTACAATGAGCAGTTCTTC.

Only a few counts were recorded for this clonotype. Its ends do not fully match the called genes, so a read error is possible. The chain uses TRBV11-2 and TRBJ2-5; no firm D call. CDR1 and CDR2 from the germline V gene are SGHAT and FQNNGV. The CDR3 consists of 12 residues. The CDR3 loop is CASSQHQEAQYF. In nucleotides, the CDR3 is TGTGCCAGCTCACAGCACCAAGAGGCCCAGTACTTC.

The sample holds many counts of this clonotype. The chain recombines TRBV11-1 with TRBJ2-7; tentatively, D is TRBD1 (5 bases). Germline CDR1 is SGHAT and CDR2 is FQDESV (reference sequence). The germline V and J ends were trimmed by 5 bases and 3 bases, with 14 bases remaining between them. This CDR3 contains 14 residues. The CDR3 coding sequence is TGTGCCAGCAGCCTACAGGCAGGAATCTACGAGCAGTACTTC. Its protein is CASSLQAGIYEQYF.

This clonotype showed up many times. The chain employs TRBV12-3 or TRBV12-4 and TRBJ1-1; tentatively, D is TRBD1 (5 bases). V lost 5 bases and J 1 base, leaving 11 bases between the germline ends. CDR3 length: 14 amino acids. The CDR3 DNA reads as TGTGCCAGCAGTCAGCTTGGGGGGAACACTGAAGCTTTCTTT. Translation: CASSQLGGNTEAFF.

There are many counts of this clonotype. This sequence joins TRBV27 and TRBJ2-7, with D perhaps matching TRBD1 (5 bases). The CDR3 has 15 residues. Trimming removed 3 bases at V and 0 bases at J, with 12 bases between. Germline-derived CDR1 and CDR2 are MNHEY and SMNVEV (reference sequence). CDR3 sequence (DNA): TGTGCCAGCAGTTTTGGGCAGGGAAACTCCTACGAGCAGTACTTC. Protein: CASSFGQGNSYEQYF.